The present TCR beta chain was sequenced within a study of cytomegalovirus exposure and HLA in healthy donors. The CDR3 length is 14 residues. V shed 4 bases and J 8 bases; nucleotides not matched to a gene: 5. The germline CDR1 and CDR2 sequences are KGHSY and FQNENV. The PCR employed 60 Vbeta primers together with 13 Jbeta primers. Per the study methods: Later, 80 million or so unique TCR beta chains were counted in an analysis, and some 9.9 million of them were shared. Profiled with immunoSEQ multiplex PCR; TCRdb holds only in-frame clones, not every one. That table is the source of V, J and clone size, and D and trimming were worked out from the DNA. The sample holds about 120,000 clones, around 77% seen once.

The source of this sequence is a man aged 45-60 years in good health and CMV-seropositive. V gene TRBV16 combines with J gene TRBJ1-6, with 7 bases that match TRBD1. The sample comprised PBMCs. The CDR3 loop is CASSLTGTDSPLHF. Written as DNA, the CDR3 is TGTGCCAGCAGCCTTACCGGGACAGATTCACCCCTCCACTTT.